The entry below describes one T cell receptor beta chain. Antigen: not known. The data derive from a study of T cell repertoires in aging, cancer and after chemotherapy. Study-wide context: Donor ages fell into six groups from 30 or younger up to 70 or older. Paired samples before and after chemotherapy came from glioblastoma patients receiving temozolomide-based therapy. Overall study findings and caveats: Across the chemotherapy interval, each cancer cohort showed higher median generation probability, suggesting thymic rebound.

Rearranged V-D-J TRB sequences were amplified with a mixed TRB-A/B primer pool. TCRdb called the multiplex PCR reads again in MiXCR, with one record for every CDR3 protein. The data contain a few thousand distinct CDR3 sequences, approximately 24% of them seen just once; the ten biggest clones take up 10% to 15%. TCR beta rearrangements were amplified from peripheral blood genomic DNA. The sample consisted of blood. The sequence derives from a human donor with a solid tumor.

The CDR3 nucleotides are TGCGCCAGCAGCTTGGGGGACAGGTCGTACGAGCAGTACTTC. This encodes CASSLGDRSYEQYF. The chain is built from TRBV5-1 and TRBJ2-7, with TRBD1 matching over 8 bases. The CDR3 totals 14 residues. The junction had 3 bases not matched to a gene; V was cut back by 0 bases and J by 4 bases. CDR1 and CDR2 (germline): SGHRS, YFSETQ. The whole variable domain, filled in from reference TRBV5-1 and TRBJ2-7, reads KAGVTQTPRYLIKTRGQQVTLSCSPISGHRSVSWYQQTPGQGLQFLFEYFSETQRNKGNFPGRFSGRQFSNSRSEMNVSTLELGDSALYLCASSLGDRSYEQYFGPGTRLTVT.